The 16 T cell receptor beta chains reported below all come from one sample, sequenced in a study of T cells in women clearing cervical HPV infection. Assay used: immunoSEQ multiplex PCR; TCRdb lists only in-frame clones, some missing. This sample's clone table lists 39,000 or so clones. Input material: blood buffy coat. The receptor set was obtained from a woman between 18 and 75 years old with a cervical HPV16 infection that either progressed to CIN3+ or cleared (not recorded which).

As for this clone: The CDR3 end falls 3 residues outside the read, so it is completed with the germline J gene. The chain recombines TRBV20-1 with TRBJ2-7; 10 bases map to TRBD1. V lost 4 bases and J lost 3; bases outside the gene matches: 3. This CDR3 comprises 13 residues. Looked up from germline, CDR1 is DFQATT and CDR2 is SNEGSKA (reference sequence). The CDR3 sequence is CSATGQGDYEQYF. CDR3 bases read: TGCAGTGCTACAGGACAGGGGGACTACGAG.

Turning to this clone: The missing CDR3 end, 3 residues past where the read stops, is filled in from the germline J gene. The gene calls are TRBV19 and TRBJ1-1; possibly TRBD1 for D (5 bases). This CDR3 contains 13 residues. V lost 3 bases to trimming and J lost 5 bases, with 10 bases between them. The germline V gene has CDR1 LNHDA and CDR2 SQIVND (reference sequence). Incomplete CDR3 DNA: TGTGCCAGTAGTATCTCAGGGCGGACTGAA. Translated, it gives CASSISGRTE. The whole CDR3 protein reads CASSISGRTEAFF. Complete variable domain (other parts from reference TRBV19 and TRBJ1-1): DGGITQSPKYLFRKEGQNVTLSCEQNLNHDAMYWYRQDPGQGLRLIYYSQIVNDFQKGDIAEGYSVSREKKESFPLTVTSAQKNPTAFYLCASSISGRTEAFFGQGTRLTVV.

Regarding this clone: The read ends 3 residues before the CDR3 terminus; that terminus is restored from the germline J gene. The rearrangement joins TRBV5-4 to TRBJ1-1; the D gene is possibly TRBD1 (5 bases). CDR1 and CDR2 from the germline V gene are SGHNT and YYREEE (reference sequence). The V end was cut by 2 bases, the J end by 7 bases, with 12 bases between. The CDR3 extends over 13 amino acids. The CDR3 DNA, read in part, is TGTGCCAGCAGCTTTGGAGAGAGGGGTGAA. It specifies CASSFGERGE. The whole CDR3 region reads CASSFGERGEAFF.

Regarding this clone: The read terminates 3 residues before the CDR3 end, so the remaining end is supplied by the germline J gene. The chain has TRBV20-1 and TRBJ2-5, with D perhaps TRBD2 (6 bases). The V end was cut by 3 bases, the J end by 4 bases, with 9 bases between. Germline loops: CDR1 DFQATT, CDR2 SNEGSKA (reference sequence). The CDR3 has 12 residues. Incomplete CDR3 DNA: TGCAGTGCTAGGGAGGGGTTAGAGACC. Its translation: CSAREGLET. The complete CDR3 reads CSAREGLETQYF.

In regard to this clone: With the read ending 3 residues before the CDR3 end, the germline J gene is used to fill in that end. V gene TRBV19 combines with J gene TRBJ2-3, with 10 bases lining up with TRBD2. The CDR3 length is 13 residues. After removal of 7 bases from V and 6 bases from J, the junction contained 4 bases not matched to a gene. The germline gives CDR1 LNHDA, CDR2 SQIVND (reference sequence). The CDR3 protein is CASTQLAGDTQYF. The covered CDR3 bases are TGTGCCAGTACGCAACTAGCGGGGGATACG.

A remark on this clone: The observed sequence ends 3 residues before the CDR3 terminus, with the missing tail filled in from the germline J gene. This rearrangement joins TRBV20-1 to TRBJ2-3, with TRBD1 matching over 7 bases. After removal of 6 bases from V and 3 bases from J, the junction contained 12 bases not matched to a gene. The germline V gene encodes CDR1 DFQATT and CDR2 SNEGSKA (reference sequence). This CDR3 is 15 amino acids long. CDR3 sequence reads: CSAADRTGNTDTQYF. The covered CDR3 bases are TGCAGTGCCGCTGATCGGACAGGAAATACAGATACG.

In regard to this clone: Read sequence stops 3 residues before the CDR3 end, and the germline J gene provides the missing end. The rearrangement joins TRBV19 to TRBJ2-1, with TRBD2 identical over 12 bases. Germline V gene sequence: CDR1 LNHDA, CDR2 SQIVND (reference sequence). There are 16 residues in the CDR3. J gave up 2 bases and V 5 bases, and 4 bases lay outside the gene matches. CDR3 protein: CASSPRLAGAYNEQFF. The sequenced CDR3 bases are TGTGCCAGTAGTCCCCGACTAGCGGGGGCCTACAATGAG. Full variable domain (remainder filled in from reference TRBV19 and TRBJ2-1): DGGITQSPKYLFRKEGQNVTLSCEQNLNHDAMYWYRQDPGQGLRLIYYSQIVNDFQKGDIAEGYSVSREKKESFPLTVTSAQKNPTAFYLCASSPRLAGAYNEQFFGPGTRLTVL.

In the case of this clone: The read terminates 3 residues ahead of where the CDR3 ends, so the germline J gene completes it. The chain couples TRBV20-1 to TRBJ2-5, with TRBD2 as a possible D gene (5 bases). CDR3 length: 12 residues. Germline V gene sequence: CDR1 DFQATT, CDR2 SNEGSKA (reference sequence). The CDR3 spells CSAHAGTDTQYF. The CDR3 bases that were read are TGCAGTGCTCATGCGGGCACAGATACC.

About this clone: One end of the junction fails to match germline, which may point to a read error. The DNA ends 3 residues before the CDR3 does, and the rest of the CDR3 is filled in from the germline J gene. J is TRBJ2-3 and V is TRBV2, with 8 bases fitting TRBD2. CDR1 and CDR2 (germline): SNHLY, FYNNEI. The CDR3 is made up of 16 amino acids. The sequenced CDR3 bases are TGTGCCAGCAGTCTCACTCGCAGACTAGCGCCAGAGACG. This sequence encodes CASSLTRRLAPET. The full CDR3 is CASSLTRRLAPETQYF. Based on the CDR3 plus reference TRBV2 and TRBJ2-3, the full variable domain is EPEVTQTPSHQVTQMGQEVILRCVPISNHLYFYWYRQILGQKVEFLVSFYNNEISEKSEIFDDQFSVERPDGSNFTLKIRSTKLEDSAMYFCASSLTRRLAPETQYFGPGTRLTVL.

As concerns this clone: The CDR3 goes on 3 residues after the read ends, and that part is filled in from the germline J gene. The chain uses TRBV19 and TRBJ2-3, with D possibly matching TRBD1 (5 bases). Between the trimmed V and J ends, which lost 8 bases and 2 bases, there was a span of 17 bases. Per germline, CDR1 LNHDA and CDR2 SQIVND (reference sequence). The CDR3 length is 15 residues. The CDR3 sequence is CASRTGGAFTDTQYF. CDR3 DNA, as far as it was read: TGTGCCAGTCGCACAGGTGGGGCCTTCACAGATACG.

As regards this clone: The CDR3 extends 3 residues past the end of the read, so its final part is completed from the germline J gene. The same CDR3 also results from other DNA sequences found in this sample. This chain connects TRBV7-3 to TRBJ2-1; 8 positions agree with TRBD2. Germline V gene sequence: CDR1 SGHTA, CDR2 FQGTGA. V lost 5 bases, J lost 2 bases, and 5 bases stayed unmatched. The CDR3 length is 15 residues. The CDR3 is CASSLLAGTYNEQFF. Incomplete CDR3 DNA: TGTGCCAGCAGCCTCTTAGCGGGGACCTACAATGAG.

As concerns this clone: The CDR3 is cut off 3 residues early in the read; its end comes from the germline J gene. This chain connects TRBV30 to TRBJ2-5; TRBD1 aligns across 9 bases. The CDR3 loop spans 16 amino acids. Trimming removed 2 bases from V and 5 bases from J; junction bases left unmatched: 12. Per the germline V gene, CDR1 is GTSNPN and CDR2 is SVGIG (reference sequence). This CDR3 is CAWSSGTGFSSETQYF. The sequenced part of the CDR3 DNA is TGTGCCTGGAGTTCCGGGACAGGGTTTAGTTCGGAGACC.

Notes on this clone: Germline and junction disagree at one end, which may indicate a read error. CDR3 DNA, as far as it was read: TGTGCCAGTAGTGTAGATCTATGCAGCGGCCAAGAGACC. Translated, it gives CASSVDLCSGQET. The complete CDR3 protein is CASSVDLCSGQETQYF. J is TRBJ2-5 and V is TRBV19; a possible D gene is TRBD2 (5 bases). The read gets to within 3 residues of the CDR3 end, and the germline J gene fills in the rest. CDR1 and CDR2 from the germline V gene are LNHDA and SQIVND (reference sequence). This CDR3 region has 16 residues.

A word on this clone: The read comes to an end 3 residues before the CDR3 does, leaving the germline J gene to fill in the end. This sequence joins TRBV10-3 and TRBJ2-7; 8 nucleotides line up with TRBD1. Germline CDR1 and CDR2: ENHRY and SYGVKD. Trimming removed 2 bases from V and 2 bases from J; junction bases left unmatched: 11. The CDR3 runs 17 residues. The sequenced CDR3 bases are TGTGCCATCAGTGAGACGGATGATCAGGGGGCAGCCTACGAG. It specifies CAISETDDQGAAYE. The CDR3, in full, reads CAISETDDQGAAYEQYF.

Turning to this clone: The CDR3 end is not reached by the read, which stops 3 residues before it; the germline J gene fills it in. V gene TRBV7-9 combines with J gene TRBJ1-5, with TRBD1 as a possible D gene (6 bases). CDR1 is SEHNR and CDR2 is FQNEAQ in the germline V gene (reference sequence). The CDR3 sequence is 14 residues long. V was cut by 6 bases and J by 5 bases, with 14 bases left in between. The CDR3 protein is CASRGAGAHQPQHF. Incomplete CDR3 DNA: TGTGCCAGCAGGGGGGCGGGGGCTCATCAGCCC.

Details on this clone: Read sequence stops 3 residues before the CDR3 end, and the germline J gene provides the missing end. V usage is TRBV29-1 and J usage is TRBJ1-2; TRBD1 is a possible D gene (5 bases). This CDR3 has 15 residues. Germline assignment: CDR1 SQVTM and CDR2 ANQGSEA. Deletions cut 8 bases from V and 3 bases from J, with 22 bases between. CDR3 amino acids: CSTLGRPSGDYGYTF. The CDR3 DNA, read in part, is TGCAGCACCCTAGGGAGGCCGTCGGGGGACTATGGC.